Below, 3 T cell receptor beta chains from the same sample are listed, as sequenced in a study of blood T cell repertoires in COVID-19. Clones were sequenced by immunoSEQ multiplex PCR, and TCRdb holds only the in-frame ones, with some missing. The sample contains around 58,000 clones, less than 85% of which appear only once. Sequencing was performed on peripheral blood. The receptors were gathered from a human donor in a cohort sampled during active COVID-19.

The rearrangement joins TRBV9 to TRBJ1-2; 9 bases fit TRBD1. This CDR3 is 13 amino acids long. Germline CDR1 SGDLS, CDR2 YYNGEE. J lost 6 bases, V lost 3 bases, and 3 bases had no gene match. CDR3 sequence: CASSARTGDGYTF. CDR3 coding DNA: TGTGCCAGCAGCGCTAGGACAGGGGATGGCTACACCTTC.

For the CDR3, the DNA is TGCGCCAGCAGCTTGGGGGACAGGGGCCTCTACGAGCAGTACTTC. Translating it yields CASSLGDRGLYEQYF. The rearrangement uses TRBV5-1 and TRBJ2-7, with 10 positions matching TRBD1. The V gene's germline CDR1 is SGHRS and CDR2 YFSETQ. This CDR3 comprises 15 residues. The J segment lost 3 bases and the V segment lost 0 bases, leaving 3 bases of the junction unmatched.

This clone was recorded only once. The V gene is TRBV4-3, the J gene TRBJ1-5, with 7 bases matching TRBD1. CDR3 length: 13 residues. V dropped 3 bases and J dropped 4; count of bases not matched to a gene: 0. CDR1 and CDR2 (germline): LGHNA, YSLEER. As DNA, the CDR3 is TGCGCCAGCAGCCAGGACAGGAATCAGCCCCAGCATTTT. The encoded protein is CASSQDRNQPQHF.